A single sample gave rise to the 7 T cell receptor beta chains below, sequenced in a study of OX40 agonist ivuxolimab in advanced cancers. The table came from immunoSEQ multiplex PCR; TCRdb's copy has only in-frame clones and leaves some out. This sample has about 26,000 clones; 83% occur once, and the top ten carry approximately 12%. The input for sequencing was CD4+ or CD8+ T cells sorted from blood, taken in a trial of the OX40 agonist ivuxolimab. The receptors shown here come from an adult with an advanced solid tumor such as melanoma, head and neck, liver or kidney cancer.

V and J are TRBV7-9 and TRBJ2-1, with TRBD2 matching over 11 bases. CDR1 is SEHNR and CDR2 is FQNEAQ in the germline V gene (reference sequence). The CDR3 has 15 residues. V was clipped by 8 bases and J by 3 bases; unmatched bases: 6. The CDR3 protein is CASGRTSGGYNEQFF. CDR3 DNA: TGTGCCAGCGGCAGAACTAGCGGGGGCTACAATGAGCAGTTCTTC. Looking up the rest from reference TRBV7-9 and TRBJ2-1 gives the full variable domain: DTGVSQNPRHKITKRGQNVTFRCDPISEHNRLYWYRQTLGQGPEFLTYFQNEAQLEKSRLLSDRFSAERPKGSFSTLEIQRTEQGDSAMYLCASGRTSGGYNEQFFGPGTRLTVL.

The chain uses TRBV6-1 and TRBJ2-7, with 7 bases aligning to TRBD1. Germline trimming cut 6 bases from V and 0 bases from J; bases unmatched to any gene: 5. Germline lookup yields CDR1 MNHNS and CDR2 SASEGT. This CDR3 region has 14 residues. DNA for the CDR3: TGTGCCAGCAGCGATTGGGACAGCTCCTACGAGCAGTACTTC. Its protein product is CASSDWDSSYEQYF.

In this sample, this clone is medium-sized (0.01 to 0.1%). The rearrangement links TRBV27 to TRBJ2-7; TRBD1 agrees at 10 bases. Germline V lookup: CDR1 MNHEY, CDR2 SMNVEV (reference sequence). V shed 5 bases, J shed 3 bases, and the junction held 7 bases outside the gene matches. The CDR3 runs 15 residues. The CDR3 here is CASSIGTGAVYEQYF. For the CDR3, the DNA is TGTGCCAGCAGTATAGGGACAGGGGCAGTCTACGAGCAGTACTTC.

The chain combines TRBV13 with TRBJ1-1; D possibly corresponds to TRBD1 (6 bases). The CDR3 is 13 amino acids. V was clipped by 5 bases and J by 11 bases, with 18 bases between them. The germline gives CDR1 PRHDT, CDR2 FYEKMQ (reference sequence). The CDR3 bases are TGTGCCAGCAGCCGGGACATCTCCCGTGAGGCTTTCTTT. Protein: CASSRDISREAFF.

The gene calls are TRBV5-1 and TRBJ1-1, with 8 bases matching TRBD1. The germline gives CDR1 SGHRS, CDR2 YFSETQ. Unmatched junction bases numbered 11, after V lost 3 bases and J lost 7 bases. The CDR3 length is 15 residues. The CDR3 DNA reads TGCGCCAGCAGCTCTGGACAGGGTGGTTTGGTTGAAGCTTTCTTT. As protein: CASSSGQGGLVEAFF.

This sequence joins TRBV7-2 and TRBJ1-2, with D unresolved. Looked up from germline, CDR1 is SGHTA and CDR2 is FQGNSA. V was cut by 5 bases and J by 3 bases, with 10 bases left in between. This CDR3 is 13 amino acids long. The CDR3 region has the DNA TGTGCCAGCAGCCCCCGGCCCTACTATGGCTACACCTTC. Its protein product is CASSPRPYYGYTF.

The V gene is TRBV7-3, the J gene TRBJ2-1, with D maybe TRBD2 (6 bases). Germline CDR1 SGHTA, CDR2 FQGTGA. This CDR3 spans 13 amino acids. Trimming cost V 3 bases and J 6 bases, with 9 bases left between them. In DNA, the CDR3 is TGTGCCAGCAGCTTCCCCGGGGGCAATGAGCAGTTCTTC. Amino acids: CASSFPGGNEQFF.